Many counts were recorded for the clone carrying this TCR beta chain. Its target is unknown. The V gene end was trimmed by 4 bases and the J gene end by 4 bases; junction bases not matched to a gene: 15. Germline CDR1 reads DFQATT; CDR2 reads SNEGSKA (reference sequence). The CDR3 length is 16 residues. TCRdb reprocessed the 5' RACE reads with MiXCR, giving one entry per CDR3 protein. Of about 70,000 distinct CDR3 sequences in the sample, about 3% were seen once. These data are taken from a study of neurological immune-mediated disorders. Study background: Among the roughly 35 patients with multiple sclerosis, about 30 were relapsing-remitting, while 3 were secondary progressive.

Whole-study results and caveats: Private repertoires in all groups were suggested by the absence of shared CDR3 amino acid sequences among expanded clones across subjects.

The sequencing sample was made of PBMCs. This chain connects TRBV20-1 to TRBJ2-5; 7 positions match TRBD2. The source is a woman between 50 and 59 years old with multiple sclerosis. The CDR3 coding sequence is TGCAGTGCTACCACCGGACTAGTTGAGAATCGAGAGACCCAGTACTTC. Translating it yields CSATTGLVENRETQYF.